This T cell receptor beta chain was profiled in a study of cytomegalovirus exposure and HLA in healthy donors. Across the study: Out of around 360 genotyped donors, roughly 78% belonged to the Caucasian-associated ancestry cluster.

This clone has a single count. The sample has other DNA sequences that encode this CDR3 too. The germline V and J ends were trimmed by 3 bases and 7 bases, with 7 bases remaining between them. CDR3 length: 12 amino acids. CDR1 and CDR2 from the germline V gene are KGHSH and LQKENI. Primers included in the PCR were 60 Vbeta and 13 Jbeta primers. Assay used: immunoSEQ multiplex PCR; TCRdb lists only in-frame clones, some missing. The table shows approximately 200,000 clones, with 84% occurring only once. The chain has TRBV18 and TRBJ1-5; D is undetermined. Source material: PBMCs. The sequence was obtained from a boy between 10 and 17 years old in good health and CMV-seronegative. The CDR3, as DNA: TGTGCCAGCTCACCCCCTGGCCAGCCCCAGCATTTT. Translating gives CASSPPGQPQHF.